These 13 T cell receptor beta chains originate from one sample sequenced in a study of vaccination and CD4 T cells after COVID-19. Treatment defined: roughly 10-day PBMC culture with coronavirus spike peptide pools or control peptides (ViraFEST assay). The Oncomine TCR Beta short-read assay was applied to DNA of cultured CD4+ T cells. TCRdb reprocessed the PCR reads with MiXCR, giving one entry per CDR3 protein. The data hold roughly 11,000 distinct CDR3 sequences, with approximately 40% observed a single time. Antigens for these TCRs are unknown. The sequencing used CD4+ T cells from blood, cultured in vitro, collected after SARS-CoV-2 vaccination. The receptors were sampled from a human donor who had recovered from COVID-19.

V gene TRBV12-3 or TRBV12-4 combines with J gene TRBJ2-3, with unresolved D. The length of the CDR3 is 11 residues. The V and J ends lost 8 bases and 2 bases respectively, with 5 bases between them. CDR3 bases: TGTGCCAGCTCTCTCACAGATACGCAGTATTTT. Its translation is CASSLTDTQYF.

This clonotype was observed a handful of times. This sequence joins TRBV20-1 and TRBJ1-1; 9 nucleotides match TRBD1. Germline V gene data show CDR1 as DFQATT and CDR2 as SNEGSKA (reference sequence). V lost 4 bases and J lost 1; bases outside the gene matches: 4. The CDR3 length is 14 residues. CDR3 DNA sequence: TGCAGTGCTAAACAGGGGGCGCAGAACACTGAAGCTTTCTTT. Residues: CSAKQGAQNTEAFF.

This clonotype came up a few times. The gene calls are TRBV7-6 and TRBJ1-1; 9 bases are a match to TRBD1. CDR1 is SGHVS and CDR2 is FNYEAQ in the germline V gene. This CDR3 comprises 17 residues. Unmatched junction bases numbered 16, after V lost 6 bases and J lost 5 bases. The CDR3 coding sequence is TGTGCCAGCAGGCCGGCCCCGGGACAGGGCCGTCGGACTGAAGCTTTCTTT. Translating gives CASRPAPGQGRRTEAFF.

The chain has TRBV20-1 and TRBJ1-2; D is undetermined. V was clipped by 0 bases and J by 5 bases, with 13 bases between them. The CDR3 has 14 residues. Germline V CDR1 and CDR2: DFQATT, SNEGSKA (reference sequence). CDR3 residues: CSARDGERQYGYTF. The CDR3 coding sequence is TGCAGTGCTAGAGATGGGGAAAGGCAGTATGGCTACACCTTC.

The J gene is TRBJ2-7, the V gene TRBV5-3; TRBD2 is a possible D gene (6 bases). TRBV5-3 is marked as an open reading frame, function uncertain. CDR3 length equals 15 residues. Deletions cut 4 bases from V and 2 bases from J, with 16 bases between. CDR3 loop: CARSPDSGPTYEQYF. DNA for the CDR3: TGTGCCAGAAGCCCCGATAGCGGCCCCACCTACGAGCAGTACTTC.

This clonotype was seen only a few times. This CDR3 reads CASSSSFYEQYF. In DNA, the CDR3 is TGTGCCAGCAGCTCCTCCTTCTACGAGCAGTACTTC. The chain uses TRBV28 and TRBJ2-7; no reliable D call. Germline V lookup: CDR1 MDHEN, CDR2 SYDVKM. V was trimmed by 6 bases and J by 3 bases, leaving 9 bases between them. This CDR3 spans 12 amino acids. Drawing the rest from reference TRBV28 and TRBJ2-7, the complete variable domain is DVKVTQSSRYLVKRTGEKVFLECVQDMDHENMFWYRQDPGLGLRLIYFSYDVKMKEKGDIPEGYSVSREKKERFSLILESASTNQTSMYLCASSSSFYEQYFGPGTRLTVT.

The genes are TRBV6-2 or TRBV6-3 and TRBJ2-2; TRBD2 might be the D (6 bases). Germline V gene lookup returns CDR1 MNHEY and CDR2 SVGEGT. V was pared by 0 bases and J by 3 bases, with 14 bases between. The CDR3 contains 17 residues. Here the CDR3 DNA reads TGTGCCAGCAGTTACTCTAGCGGACTATGGGACACCGGGGAGCTGTTTTTT. It translates to CASSYSSGLWDTGELFF.

The table lists this clonotype with a few counts. This chain links TRBV24-1 with TRBJ1-5; D is unclear. Trimming took 4 bases from V and 4 from J, leaving 7 bases between them. Germline CDR1 KGHDR, CDR2 SFDVKD. The CDR3 contains 13 residues. The CDR3 DNA reads TGTGCCACCAGTGAGAACCCAAATCAGCCCCAGCATTTT. As protein: CATSENPNQPQHF.

The chain is built from TRBV20-1 and TRBJ2-4, with D tentatively TRBD1 (6 bases). This CDR3 region has 14 residues. V was cut by 5 bases and J by 7 bases, with 18 bases left in between. Germline CDR1 DFQATT, CDR2 SNEGSKA (reference sequence). CDR3 in amino acids: CSAFLWGLRNIQYF. In DNA, the CDR3 is TGCAGTGCTTTCTTATGGGGGCTTCGCAACATTCAGTACTTC.

This clonotype is medium-sized by share. The chain links TRBV20-1 to TRBJ2-6; 8 bases agree with TRBD1. The V segment lost 5 bases and the J segment 0 bases; nucleotides outside the gene matches: 9. The germline V gene encodes CDR1 DFQATT and CDR2 SNEGSKA (reference sequence). The CDR3 extends over 17 amino acids. The CDR3 region has the DNA TGCAGTGCTTCTGACAGGGGCTACGGCTCTGGGGCCAACGTCCTGACTTTC. Translation gives CSASDRGYGSGANVLTF.

This chain connects TRBV7-2 to TRBJ2-1; D not resolved. This CDR3 comprises 13 residues. Germline V gene sequence: CDR1 SGHTA, CDR2 FQGNSA. V was cut by 1 base and J by 6 bases, with 7 bases left in between. CDR3 protein: CASSLGPLNEQFF. Here the CDR3 DNA reads TGTGCCAGCAGCTTAGGCCCACTCAATGAGCAGTTCTTC.

The chain has TRBV4-3 and TRBJ2-7, with D uncertain. The V gene lost 4 bases and the J gene lost 2 bases, with 12 bases spanning the gap. From germline, CDR1 is LGHNA and CDR2 YSLEER. This CDR3 comprises 14 residues. The CDR3 sequence is CASSRQLGPYEQYF. CDR3 nucleotides: TGCGCCAGCAGCCGGCAGCTAGGCCCCTACGAGCAGTACTTC.

The rearrangement uses TRBV28 and TRBJ1-2, with TRBD1 as a possible D gene (5 bases). The germline V gene has CDR1 MDHEN and CDR2 SYDVKM. The CDR3 covers 14 residues. With 2 bases removed from V and 7 bases from J, the gap between germline ends came to 14 bases. DNA of the CDR3: TGTGCCAGCAGTTTACCGGGGACCCCGTCTGGCTACACCTTC. The encoded protein is CASSLPGTPSGYTF.